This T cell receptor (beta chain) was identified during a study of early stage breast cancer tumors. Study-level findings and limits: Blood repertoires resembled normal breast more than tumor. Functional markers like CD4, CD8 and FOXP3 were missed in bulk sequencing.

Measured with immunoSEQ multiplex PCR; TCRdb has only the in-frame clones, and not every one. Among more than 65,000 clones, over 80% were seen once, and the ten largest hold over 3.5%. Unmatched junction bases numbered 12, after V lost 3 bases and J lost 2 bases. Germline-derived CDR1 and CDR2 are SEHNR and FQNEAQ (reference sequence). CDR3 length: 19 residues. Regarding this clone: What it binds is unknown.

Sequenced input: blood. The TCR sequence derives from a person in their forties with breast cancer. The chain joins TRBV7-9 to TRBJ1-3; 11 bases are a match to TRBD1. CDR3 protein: CASSFRTGGADVPGNTIYF. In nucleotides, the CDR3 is TGTGCCAGCAGCTTCCGGACAGGGGGCGCGGACGTACCTGGAAACACCATATATTTT. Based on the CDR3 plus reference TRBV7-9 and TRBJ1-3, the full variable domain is DTGVSQNPRHKITKRGQNVTFRCDPISEHNRLYWYRQTLGQGPEFLTYFQNEAQLEKSRLLSDRFSAERPKGSFSTLEIQRTEQGDSAMYLCASSFRTGGADVPGNTIYFGEGSWLTVV.